This TCR beta chain was identified in a study of cytomegalovirus exposure and HLA in healthy donors (dated by TCRdb to the late 2010s). Study-level background: According to an earlier analysis of 450 to 650 of the donors, 150 million to 200 million T cells yielded approximately 120 million unique TCR beta sequences and about 300 Gb of sequence data. To study patterns of TCR occurrence, a later analysis re-analyzed previously published TCR beta repertoires from hundreds of donors and added high-resolution HLA genotyping. Four to six DR-DQ haplotypes were handled as single units for association and clustering because linkage in the cohort was strong. All discovery cohort repertoires had been generated on a single sequencing platform. In an earlier analysis of around 540 of the donors, high-throughput TCR beta sequencing was used to judge whether each TCR beta V gene segment behaved as functional or pseudogenic. The later analysis used no new phenotypic data to find candidate immune exposures, relying instead on TCR beta sequences and their occurrence across donors. Donor age, sex, ethnicity and CMV serostatus were collected together with the repertoire data. The number of typed donors differed by locus: about 620-630 for A, B, C, DRB1 and DQB1; 522 for DQA1; 606 for DPA1; and about 450 for DPB1. The aim of the study was to test whether cataloging public T cell receptors could identify signatures of past pathogen exposure. High-throughput TCR immunosequencing, statistical association of individual TCRs with disease status, and machine learning were combined to predict cytomegalovirus infection status. Among the roughly 400 genotyped donors, around 81% belonged to the genetic ancestry cluster associated with self-reported Caucasian donors. A separate validation cohort of roughly 130 different subjects was used in addition to the roughly 640-subject first cohort. Among some 400 genotyped donors of the cohort, an average of about 240,000 unique TCR beta nucleotide sequences were sequenced per donor, roughly 20% of them non-productive. An early release that covered roughly 600 HLA-typed donors contained 250 to 350 gigabases of sequencing data and 65 million to 100 million unique TCR sequences. A later genetic analysis used genome-wide SNP genotypes for about 65% of the 666 donors, treating that subset as a discovery cohort. The study profiled the T cell repertoires of approximately 700 subjects by immunosequencing and related them to cytomegalovirus serostatus. HLA typing included class I and class II loci at four-digit resolution.

Libraries were prepared through the immunoSEQ multiplex PCR assay. A mixture of 60 forward primers for TCR Vbeta segments and 13 reverse primers for TCR Jbeta segments was used in the multiplex PCR. The CDR3 region of rearranged TCR beta genes was amplified from genomic DNA with a multiplex PCR assay. The Illumina HiSeq System was used to sequence the amplified TCR beta libraries as 87-base-pair reads. The authors' analysis ran thus. Across the 700 or so repertoires, a later analysis counted 75 million to 90 million unique TCR beta chains, approximately 10 million of which were shared by at least two donors. To remove PCR and sequencing errors, raw reads were error-corrected and collapsed into unique sequences using a nearest-neighbor algorithm that merged closely related sequences. CDR3 sequences were aligned to IMGT reference sequences to assign V, D and J gene segments. For a sequence to be retained, at least a six-nucleotide match to both a V gene segment and a J gene segment was required. A rearrangement counted as productive if the CDR3 had no stop codons and remained in frame with V and J, and every other rearrangement counted as non-productive. CDR3 was defined by IMGT convention, running from the second conserved V-encoded cysteine to the conserved J-encoded phenylalanine. Sequences without an unambiguous match to a single V gene segment were excluded from the earlier analysis of about 600 of the donors. An earlier analysis of several hundred of the donors classified V segments as functional when productive rearrangements were above 56.7% and as segregating when the standard deviation between donors was above 5%. A statistical classification framework was built to diagnose cytomegalovirus status from the catalog of TCR beta chain sequences. In a later analysis, V and J genes were assigned by comparing TCR nucleotide sequences against IMGT/GENE-DB human TR gene sequences. The TCRdist pipeline was used in a later analysis to assign CDR3 sequences and most-parsimonious VDJ recombination scenarios. In a later analysis, every TCR beta chain was defined by the combination of its CDR3 amino acid sequence and its V-gene family, and reads without a unique V-gene family were dropped. A later analysis removed 592 highly shared, low-generation-probability nucleotide sequences to deal with suspected cross-contamination and a sequencing artifact. A later analysis calculated a clonal expansion index for each public chain from normalized within-repertoire ranks of inferred template counts. In a later analysis, generation probabilities were computed with a VDJ recombination model fitted to out-of-frame rearrangements, and the resulting probabilities were checked against IGoR. Hypergeometric tests were used in a later analysis to score TCR-TCR, TCR-HLA and TCR-CMV co-occurrence, with a repertoire-size bias correction applied to the TCR pairs. In a later analysis, false discovery rates were estimated by permuting HLA or CMV assignments 20 times. In a later analysis, co-occurring TCRs were grouped using DBSCAN, and TCRdist sequence similarity was added for clustering within HLA-allele-positive subsets. For co-occurrence clustering, repertoires with fewer than 30,000 or more than 120,000 public chains were excluded, along with 4 to 6 repertoires with anomalous nucleotide sharing. Drawn from immuneACCESS, this table holds only the in-frame rearrangements with V and J called that TCRdb kept. Clones are partly lost; checked studies trace under half to an unresolved V gene and leave the rest unexplained. That table furnishes V, J and clone size, whereas the DNA furnished D and trimming. Across this sample there are under 150,000 clones, with about two thirds seen only once. The ten largest clones take up about 4.5% of the sample.

V is shortened by 3 bases, J by 2 bases, and the region joining them spans 12 bases. The CDR3 contains 15 residues, cysteine and phenylalanine counted. The DNA shown is the 45-base CDR3, in frame from base 1. Based on the germline V gene, the CDR1 and CDR2 sequences are SGDLS and YYNGEE. The cohort was made up of under 800 healthy bone marrow donors. All cohort members were sampled while nominally healthy, although unrecorded immune exposures were likely present. The donor tested CMV seronegative, placing the donor among the 350 or so seronegative members of the cohort. A peripheral blood sample was provided by each donor, and peripheral blood mononuclear cells were used for TCR beta sequencing. The Qiagen DNeasy Blood Extraction Kit was used to extract genomic DNA from the blood cell samples. Turning to this clone: What antigen it recognizes has not been identified. No much larger clonotype is one base removed from it; base qualities were not supplied. In the same sample, other DNA sequences code for this CDR3.

Study-level results and caveats: Strong co-occurrence of HLA alleles, especially DR and DQ, made assigning TCR associations to individual alleles difficult. The sequencing pipeline was judged likely to have produced a cluster of highly shared sequence variants as a technical artifact. In an earlier analysis of 587 of the donors, most TCR beta V segments appeared in productive rearrangements about 90% or about 30% of the time, broadly matching IMGT annotations. V-gene and J-gene trimming of TCR beta chains was associated with a missense DCLRE1C variant in a later genetic analysis, and the association was replicated in an independent cohort. While some public TCRs were present in many individuals, most TCR sequences turned up only very rarely across donors. Roughly uniform sequencing depth across donors was assumed in presence/absence analyses, although this assumption may not hold. Correlated functional status among segregating V segments might reflect linkage disequilibrium, but an unknown experimental factor could not be ruled out. Several of the top co-occurrence clusters appeared to be linked to parvovirus B19, influenza, CMV and Epstein-Barr virus, according to a later analysis. According to a later analysis, TCR association rates differed among HLA loci, with DRB1 alleles showing the most associated TCRs and HLA-C alleles showing the fewest. Approximately 16 rarely observed V segments, including chromosome 9 orphons, were excluded from the earlier analysis of about 600 of the donors because counts were too low. The cohort was sequenced for TCR beta chains only, and without alpha or paired-chain data the features that could be detected were limited. Specific HLA alleles were associated with 15,000 to 20,000 TCR beta sequences at a false discovery rate of 0.05 in a later analysis. The 87-base-pair reads could not distinguish some IMGT-functional V segments, including TRBV6-2 and TRBV6-3, so those segments were excluded. Cytomegalovirus status was reported to be diagnosed by the classifier with high specificity and sensitivity in both the original and validation cohorts. In a later genetic analysis, fewer N-insertions in productive TCRs were reported among donors in an Asian-associated ancestry cluster than the approximately 670-donor mean. CMV serostatus was the only immune exposure information available for the cohort. A total of 150 or so TCR beta chains were listed by the study as associated with cytomegalovirus. The authors suggested that the approach could potentially be extended to other disease states and immunological phenotypes. Because HLA typing was unavailable for some donors at each locus, only the typed subset was used in association tests. A later analysis found that most CMV-associated TCR beta chains appeared HLA-restricted, with HLA associations seemingly driven largely by CMV exposure. A further reported finding was that TCR beta sequences accurately predicted the HLA-A and HLA-B alleles for most subjects in the first cohort. A later analysis found that HLA-associated TCR beta chains were more clonally expanded and had lower generation probabilities than equally common non-associated chains. In vitro tests confirmed that a few of the cytomegalovirus-associated TCR beta chains recognize cytomegalovirus antigens.

The clonotype was recovered from a man aged 55 to 70 in good health and CMV-seronegative. The chain employs TRBV9 and TRBJ1-3; TRBD1 is a weak D gene call, 6 bases matching. The sequenced sample consisted of PBMCs. The nucleotides are TGTGCCAGCAGCGGTACAGGGTCCCCTGGAAACACCATATATTTT. Translation gives CASSGTGSPGNTIYF.